This T cell receptor (beta chain) was sequenced in a study of blood T cells in healthy people across ages. There are a few counts of this clonotype. Using a J-beta primer mix together with a sample-barcoded 5' primer, a second PCR was run for roughly 6 to 12 cycles. Each CDR3 protein gets one entry after TCRdb re-called the 5' RACE reads with MiXCR. The profile covers some 900,000 distinct CDR3 sequences, with roughly 26% appearing a single time and roughly a sixth taken by the ten largest. This CDR3 region has 15 residues. The V gene's germline CDR1 is SGHDN and CDR2 FVKESK. Sequenced: blood. The chain recombines TRBV14 with TRBJ2-7, with D perhaps TRBD1 or TRBD2 (5 bases each). The assigned J gene may be wrong: the sequence end matches TRBJ2-5 better. The receptor was derived from a woman of 80 years or more in good health. The CDR3 is CASSRPPGQLKTQYF. The CDR3 DNA reads TGTGCCAGCAGCCGCCCCCCGGGGCAGTTGAAGACCCAGTACTTC.